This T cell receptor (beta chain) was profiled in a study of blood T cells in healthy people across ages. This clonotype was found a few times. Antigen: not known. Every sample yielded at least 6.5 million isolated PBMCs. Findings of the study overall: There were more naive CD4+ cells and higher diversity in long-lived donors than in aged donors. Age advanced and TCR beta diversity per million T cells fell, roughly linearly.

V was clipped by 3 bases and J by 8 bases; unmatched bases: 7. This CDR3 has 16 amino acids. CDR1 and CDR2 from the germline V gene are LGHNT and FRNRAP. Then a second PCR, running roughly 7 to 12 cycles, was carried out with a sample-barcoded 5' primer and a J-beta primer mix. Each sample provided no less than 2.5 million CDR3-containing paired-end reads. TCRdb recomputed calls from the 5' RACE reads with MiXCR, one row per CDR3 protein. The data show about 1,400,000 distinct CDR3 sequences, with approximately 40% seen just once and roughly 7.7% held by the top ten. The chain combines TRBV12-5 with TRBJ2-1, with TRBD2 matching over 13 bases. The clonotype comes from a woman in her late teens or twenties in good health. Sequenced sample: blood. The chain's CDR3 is CASGLPGTSGKDEQFF. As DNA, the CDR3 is TGTGCTAGTGGTTTACCCGGGACTAGCGGGAAGGATGAGCAGTTCTTC.